A selection of T cell receptor beta chains follows, all from one sample in a study of shared clonotypes between healthy human individuals. Repertoires were generated with immunoSEQ multiplex PCR, while TCRdb's copy carries only in-frame clones and drops some. The sample yields more than 850,000 clones, around 82% seen once. Sequenced sample: memory CD4+ T cells from PBMCs. These receptors came from a man younger than 30 in good health. Some clones in this sample may be carry-over from other donors' samples. Each CDR3 is given without its conserved first and last residue. Clone sizes are given selectively: once, few, many, or a class where the clone is expanded.

V: TRBV2; size: many; J: TRBJ2-2; CDR3: ASSVGTSNTGELF
V: TRBV9; size: .; J: TRBJ2-3; CDR3: ASSVGDYLTDTQY
V: TRBV2; size: .; J: TRBJ1-4; CDR3: ASRPGFQTNEKLF
V: TRBV30; size: .; J: TRBJ2-7; CDR3: AWNRDRGLSEQY
V: TRBV5-1; size: .; J: TRBJ2-5; CDR3: ASSLPGKAETQY
V: TRBV28; size: .; J: TRBJ1-2; CDR3: ASSSTAARRGYT
V: TRBV29-1; size: .; J: TRBJ1-2; CDR3: SVDPDADGYT
V: TRBV7-2; size: .; J: TRBJ1-3; CDR3: ASSEISPGNTIY
V: TRBV5-1; size: .; J: TRBJ2-2; CDR3: ASNGQGYTGELF
V: TRBV28; size: .; J: TRBJ2-7; CDR3: ASREAGPYEQY
V: TRBV30; size: .; J: TRBJ2-1; CDR3: AWSGSSGRGNEQF
V: TRBV5-4; size: many; J: TRBJ2-2; CDR3: ASSLQYTGNTGELF
V: TRBV4-2; size: .; J: TRBJ1-2; CDR3: ASSQDRGQLDGYT
V: TRBV7-3; size: .; J: TRBJ1-1; CDR3: ASSLSQNTEAF
V: TRBV18; size: .; J: TRBJ2-2; CDR3: ASSQDLRSGELF
V: TRBV29-1; size: .; J: TRBJ2-5; CDR3: SVAASRETQY
V: TRBV5-4; size: .; J: TRBJ2-7; CDR3: ASSLDGNRGYEQY
V: TRBV27; size: .; J: TRBJ2-3; CDR3: ASSPSRLAVSTDTQY
V: TRBV2; size: few; J: TRBJ1-2; CDR3: ASSARGGMAYGYT
V: TRBV7-9; size: .; J: TRBJ2-7; CDR3: ASSLEGGSGYEQY
V: TRBV7-7; size: .; J: TRBJ2-3; CDR3: ASSSGLAGGGTQY
V: TRBV7-2; size: .; J: TRBJ2-4; CDR3: ASSPRGSGINIQY
V: TRBV6-5; size: .; J: TRBJ2-1; CDR3: ASSNMGPLRGEQF
V: TRBV25-1; size: .; J: TRBJ2-7; CDR3: ASSESRYYEQY
V: TRBV5-4; size: .; J: TRBJ1-1; CDR3: ASSVGQLNTEAF
V: TRBV19; size: once; J: TRBJ2-6; CDR3: ASSGQGAGANVLT
V: TRBV25-1; size: .; J: TRBJ1-5; CDR3: ASSERVQGPQH
V: TRBV30; size: .; J: TRBJ2-3; CDR3: AWKAGTGSDTQY
V: TRBV5-6; size: .; J: TRBJ1-2; CDR3: ASSHPRTGRYGYT
V: TRBV19; size: .; J: TRBJ2-1; CDR3: ASRSHYNEQF
V: TRBV5-1; size: .; J: TRBJ2-7; CDR3: ASSFWSDYEQY
V: TRBV7-9; size: .; J: TRBJ2-3; CDR3: ASSSGQGRTDTQY
V: TRBV27; size: .; J: TRBJ2-2; CDR3: ASSRTGRLAGGHRTGELF
V: TRBV7-2; size: .; J: TRBJ2-7; CDR3: ASSPRTSGIGEQY
V: TRBV19; size: .; J: TRBJ2-5; CDR3: ASSIVNSQETQY
V: TRBV5-1; size: .; J: TRBJ2-7; CDR3: ASSAASRNYEQY
V: TRBV9; size: .; J: TRBJ2-7; CDR3: ASSVMGLAGPYEQY
V: TRBV10-3; size: .; J: TRBJ2-2; CDR3: AISSGTLNTGELF
V: TRBV28; size: .; J: TRBJ2-1; CDR3: ASSRPSGSAHNEQF
V: TRBV30; size: .; J: TRBJ2-3; CDR3: AWTSGRGDTQY
V: TRBV28; size: .; J: TRBJ1-5; CDR3: ASSSGGGKWDQPQH
V: TRBV28; size: .; J: TRBJ2-3; CDR3: ASSLSSWAGADTQY
V: TRBV5-1; size: .; J: TRBJ2-5; CDR3: ASRPNQGYQETQY
V: TRBV5-6; size: few; J: TRBJ1-2; CDR3: ASSLGGGQALGYT
V: TRBV13; size: .; J: TRBJ2-1; CDR3: ASSPGRWAVYNEQF
V: TRBV18; size: .; J: TRBJ1-2; CDR3: ASSPDNNYGYT
V: TRBV27; size: many; J: TRBJ2-3; CDR3: ASSSPRLGADTQY